The text below deals with one T cell receptor beta chain. Its target is not known. Germline lookup yields CDR1 SGHRS and CDR2 YFSETQ. This CDR3 has 14 residues. V lost 4 bases, J lost 9 bases, and 4 bases stayed unmatched. The sample belongs to a study of beta chain features in type 1 diabetes. Expressed TCRB transcripts were sequenced after all isolated RNA was converted to cDNA. TCRdb's copy holds only in-frame clones and misses some; the assay was immunoSEQ multiplex PCR. Counted here are 850,000 to 900,000 clones, about a sixth occurring once; the ten biggest clones make up 0.02% to 0.03%. Points from the study as a whole: The naive, central memory and Treg TCRB repertoires looked more alike in patients than they did in healthy donors. Insertion counts at VDJ junctions were lower in type 1 diabetes patients, who also showed more deletions there.

Each population that was sorted was more than 98% pure. This receptor was taken from a woman aged 18-30 years in good health. Sequenced material: naive CD4+ T cells from blood. The rearrangement uses TRBV5-1 and TRBJ2-1, with 13 bases fitting TRBD2. The CDR3 is CASSLRTSGSEQFF. As DNA, the CDR3 is TGCGCCAGCAGCCTTAGGACTAGCGGGAGTGAGCAGTTCTTC. Filled out from reference TRBV5-1 and TRBJ2-1, the complete variable domain reads KAGVTQTPRYLIKTRGQQVTLSCSPISGHRSVSWYQQTPGQGLQFLFEYFSETQRNKGNFPGRFSGRQFSNSRSEMNVSTLELGDSALYLCASSLRTSGSEQFFGPGTRLTVL.